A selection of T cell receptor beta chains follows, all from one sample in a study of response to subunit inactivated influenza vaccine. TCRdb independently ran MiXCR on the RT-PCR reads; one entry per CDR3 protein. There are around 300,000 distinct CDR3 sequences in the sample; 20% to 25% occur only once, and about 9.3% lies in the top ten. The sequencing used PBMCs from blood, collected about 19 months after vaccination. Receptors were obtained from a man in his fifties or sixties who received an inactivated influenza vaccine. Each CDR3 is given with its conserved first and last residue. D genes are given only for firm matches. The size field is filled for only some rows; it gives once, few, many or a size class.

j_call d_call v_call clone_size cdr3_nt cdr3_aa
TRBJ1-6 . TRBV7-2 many TGTGCCAGCAGCTCCACAGTTAATTCACCCCTCCACTTT CASSSTVNSPLHF
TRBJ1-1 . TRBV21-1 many TGTGCCAGCAGCAAGTCAGGGGATAATTTGGAGGACACTGAAGCTTTCTTT CASSKSGDNLEDTEAFF
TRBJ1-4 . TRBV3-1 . TGTGCCAGCAGCCAAGGGATCACAACTAATGAAAAACTGTTTTTT CASSQGITTNEKLFF
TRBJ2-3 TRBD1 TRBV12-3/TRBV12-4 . TGTGCCAGCCGAGGACAGGTCCCTCTCACCACAGATACGCAGTATTTT CASRGQVPLTTDTQYF
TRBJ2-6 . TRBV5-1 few TGCGCCAGCAGGGAATCGGATTCTGGGGCCAACGTCCTGACTTTC CASRESDSGANVLTF
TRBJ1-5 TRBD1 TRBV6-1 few TGTGCCAGCAGTCGGACAGGGGGTCTCAGACAGCCCCAGCATTTT CASSRTGGLRQPQHF
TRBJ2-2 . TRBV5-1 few TGCGCCAGCAGCTTGGTTGGTTCGAACACCGGGGAGCTGTTTTTT CASSLVGSNTGELFF
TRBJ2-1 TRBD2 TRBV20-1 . TGCAGTGCCAAGCGGACTAGCGGGGCTTACAATGAGCAGTTCTTC CSAKRTSGAYNEQFF
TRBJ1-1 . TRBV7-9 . TGTGCCAGCAGCTTTTACTGGGACACCGGATTGAACACTGAAGCTTTCTTT CASSFYWDTGLNTEAFF
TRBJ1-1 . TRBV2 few TGTGCCAGCACCCCGGATGCGACTGAAGCTTTCTTT CASTPDATEAFF
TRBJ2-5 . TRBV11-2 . TGTGCCAGCAGCCCGTCAGGTCGTAGGGAGACCCAGTACTTC CASSPSGRRETQYF
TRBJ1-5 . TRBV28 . TGTGCCAGCAGAAAAACAGGGCATCAGCCCCAGCATTTT CASRKTGHQPQHF
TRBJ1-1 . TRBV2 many TGTGCCAGCACCTCCCAGGGAGCTTGGGCTTTCTTT CASTSQGAWAFF
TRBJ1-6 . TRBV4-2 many TGTGCCAGCAGCCAAGATCGTTTCGGGAATAATAATTCACCCCTCCACTTT CASSQDRFGNNNSPLHF
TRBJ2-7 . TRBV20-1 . TGCAGTGCTAGAGATGGGCCACCCTCCTACGAGCAGTACTTC CSARDGPPSYEQYF
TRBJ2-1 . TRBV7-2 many TGTGCCAGCAGCTTAGTAGCGACACAGGAGTTCTTC CASSLVATQEFF
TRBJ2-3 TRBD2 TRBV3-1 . TGTGCCGGCAGCCCCAGAGCGGGGGGCCGGGATACGCAGTATTTT CAGSPRAGGRDTQYF
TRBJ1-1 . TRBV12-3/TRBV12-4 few TGTGCCAGCAGTTTAAACAGTCCACTTAACACTGAAGCTTTCTTT CASSLNSPLNTEAFF
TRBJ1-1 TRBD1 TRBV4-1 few TGCGCCAGCAGCCGCGGCCAGGGGGTCCGTGAAGCTTTCTTT CASSRGQGVREAFF
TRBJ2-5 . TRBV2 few TGTGCCAGCAGTGACGGATACCAAGAGACCCAGTACTTC CASSDGYQETQYF
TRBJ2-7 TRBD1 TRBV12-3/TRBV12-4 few TGTGCCAGCAGTTTTGGACAGGCATCTTCCTACGAGCAGTACTTC CASSFGQASSYEQYF
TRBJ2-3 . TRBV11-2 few TGTGCCAGCAACCTAGCAGAGGGCAGGAATACGCAGTATTTT CASNLAEGRNTQYF
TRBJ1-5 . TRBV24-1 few TGTGCCACCAGTGATAACAGGGTAATTCAGCCCCAGCATTTT CATSDNRVIQPQHF
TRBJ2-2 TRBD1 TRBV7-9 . TGTGCCAGCAGCTCCCGGGACAGGGGGCTAACCGGGGAGCTGTTTTTT CASSSRDRGLTGELFF
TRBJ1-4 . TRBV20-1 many TGCAGTGCTAGAGGGGCCCGGGACATCGACGAAAAACTGTTTTTT CSARGARDIDEKLFF
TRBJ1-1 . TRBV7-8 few TGTGCCAGCAGCCCAGGGCGGGTTCGGGCTTTCTTT CASSPGRVRAFF
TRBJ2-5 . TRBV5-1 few TGCGCCAGCAGATACGGTAAAGAGACCCAGTACTTC CASRYGKETQYF
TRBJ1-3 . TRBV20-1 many TGCAGTGCTAGAGATGGGCAGTTCTCTGGAAACACCATATATTTT CSARDGQFSGNTIYF
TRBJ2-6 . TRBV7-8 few TGTGCCAGCAAGTCCGCTTCTGGGGCCAACGTCCTGACTTTC CASKSASGANVLTF
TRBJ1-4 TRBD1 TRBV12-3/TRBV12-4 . TGTGCCAGCAGTTGGACAGGGGGCGCCGGGGAAAAACTGTTTTTT CASSWTGGAGEKLFF
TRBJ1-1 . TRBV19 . TGTGCCAGTGCAGGGGTTATGAACACTGAAGCTTTCTTT CASAGVMNTEAFF
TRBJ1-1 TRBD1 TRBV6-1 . TGTGCCACCCTAGAGACAGGGGTGAACACTGAAGCTTTCTTT CATLETGVNTEAFF
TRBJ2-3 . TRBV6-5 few TGTGCCAGCAGAAGCCTCCGGACAATGCGACTCACAGATACGCAGTATTTT CASRSLRTMRLTDTQYF
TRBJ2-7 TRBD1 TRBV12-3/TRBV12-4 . TGTGCCAGCAGTTTAAGGTACTTAGGACAGGGTTCCTACGAGCAGTACTTC CASSLRYLGQGSYEQYF
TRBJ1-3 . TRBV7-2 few TGTGCCAGCAGTCCACAGAGCTCTGGAAACACCATATATTTT CASSPQSSGNTIYF
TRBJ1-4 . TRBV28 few TGTGCCAGCAGTAACCCACAGGCCAGGGGCAATGGGGAAAAACTGTTTTTT CASSNPQARGNGEKLFF
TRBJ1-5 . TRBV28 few TGTGCCAGCAGTTTATGGGGAGACGGAGCCCAGCATTTT CASSLWGDGAQHF
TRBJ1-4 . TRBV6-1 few TGTGCCAGCAGTGAAGGCTCAGGCCGACCTCCGGAAAAACTGTTTTTT CASSEGSGRPPEKLFF
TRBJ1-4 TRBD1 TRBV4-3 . TGCGCCAGCAGCCAACTAGGACAGGGGGTTAACGAAAAACTGTTTTTT CASSQLGQGVNEKLFF
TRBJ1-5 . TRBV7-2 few TGTGCCAGCAGCTTAGGAGGGGGGAACAATCAGCCCCAGCATTTT CASSLGGGNNQPQHF
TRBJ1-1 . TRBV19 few TGTGCCAGTAGTCTCCGCGCGGTGGAGTCATTGCACGCTTTCTTT CASSLRAVESLHAFF
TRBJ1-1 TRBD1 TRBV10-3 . TGTGCCTCCAGGGACAGGGAGGACACTGAAGCTTTCTTT CASRDREDTEAFF
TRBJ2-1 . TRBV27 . TGTGCCAGCAGGCCCTCAACGGGGAGCTCCTACAATGAGCAGTTCTTC CASRPSTGSSYNEQFF
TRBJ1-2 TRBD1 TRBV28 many TGTGCCAGCAGGGAGGGGGCGCGGGACTATGGCTACACCTTC CASREGARDYGYTF
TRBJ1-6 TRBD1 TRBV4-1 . TGCGCCAGCAGCAGGCAACAAGACAGGGATCCCTCACCCCTCCACTTT CASSRQQDRDPSPLHF
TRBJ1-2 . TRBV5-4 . TGTGCCAGCAGCCCGGGACACACTAACTATGGCTACACCTTC CASSPGHTNYGYTF
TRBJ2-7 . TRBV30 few TGTGCCTGGAGCAGTACAGGGGAGGGCGAGCAGTACTTC CAWSSTGEGEQYF
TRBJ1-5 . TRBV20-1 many TGCAGTGCTAGGGACGGCAATCAGCCCCAGCATTTT CSARDGNQPQHF
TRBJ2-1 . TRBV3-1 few TGTGCCAGCAGCCATGGGACATTCTACAATGAGCAGTTCTTC CASSHGTFYNEQFF
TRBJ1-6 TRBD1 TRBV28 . TGTGCCAGCAGTTTTCAGACAGGGAGGAATTCACCCCTCCACTTT CASSFQTGRNSPLHF
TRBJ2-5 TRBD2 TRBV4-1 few TGCGCCAGCAGCCAAGTCGGCGGGGGGTTAGGGGAGACCCAGTACTTC CASSQVGGGLGETQYF
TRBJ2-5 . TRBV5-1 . TGCGCCAGCAGCGTGGGGTTTGAAAAGGAAGAGACCCAGTACTTC CASSVGFEKEETQYF